These 20 T cell receptor beta chains originate from one sample sequenced in a study of T cell responses to AZD1222 COVID-19 vaccine. Profiling relied on immunoSEQ multiplex PCR, and the TCRdb table lists in-frame clones only, not all of them. This sample carries over 100,000 clones, roughly 90% of them seen once, and the ten largest clones take roughly 5.3%. The sequenced sample was peripheral blood, obtained on day 0 of AZD1222 vaccination. Every receptor here comes from an adult in good health.

The gene calls are TRBV5-6 and TRBJ1-1, with a weak D call TRBD1 (5 bases). The CDR3 loop spans 15 amino acids. Germline V gene sequence: CDR1 SGHDT, CDR2 YYEEEE. V was cut by 3 bases and J by 4 bases, with 16 bases left in between. CDR3 DNA: TGTGCCAGCAGCTCGAGGACACGTAGGGGCACTGAAGCTTTCTTT. Amino acids: CASSSRTRRGTEAFF. The variable domain in full, with the rest retrieved from reference TRBV5-6 and TRBJ1-1, is DAGVTQSPTHLIKTRGQQVTLRCSPKSGHDTVSWYQQALGQGPQFIFQYYEEEERQRGNFPDRFSGHQFPNYSSELNVNALLLGDSALYLCASSSRTRRGTEAFFGQGTRLTVV.

The chain joins TRBV5-4 to TRBJ1-3; D perhaps matches TRBD1 (5 bases). The CDR3 consists of 16 residues. Per the germline V gene, CDR1 is SGHNT and CDR2 is YYREEE (reference sequence). V was shortened by 6 bases and J by 2 bases, with 18 bases between the two germline ends. The CDR3: CASTPRRGGAGNTIYF. The CDR3 bases are TGTGCCAGCACCCCGAGGCGCGGGGGTGCTGGAAACACCATATATTTT. Full variable domain (missing parts from reference TRBV5-4 and TRBJ1-3): ETGVTQSPTHLIKTRGQQVTLRCSSQSGHNTVSWYQQALGQGPQFIFQYYREEENGRGNFPPRFSGLQFPNYSSELNVNALELDDSALYLCASTPRRGGAGNTIYFGEGSWLTVV.

The genes are TRBV3-1 (or the pseudogene TRBV3-2) and TRBJ2-6; either TRBD1 or TRBD2 may fit D (5 bases each). Trimming left V 3 bases short and J 18 bases short, with 12 bases between. The CDR3 runs to 11 residues. Germline loops: CDR1 LGHDT, CDR2 YNNKEL (reference sequence). The CDR3 here is CASSQGPLRTF. The CDR3 DNA follows: TGTGCCAGCAGCCAGGGACCGCTAAGGACTTTC.

The J gene is TRBJ1-1, the V gene TRBV28, with no clear D. V was pared by 2 bases and J by 10 bases, with 14 bases between. This CDR3 contains 13 residues. Germline loops: CDR1 MDHEN, CDR2 SYDVKM. CDR3 bases: TGTGCCAGCAGTTTAGAGATCCCCAGGAGAGCTTTCTTT. Protein: CASSLEIPRRAFF.

In DNA form, the CDR3 reads TGTGCCAGAAAAGGGCTTTTTAACACCGGGGAGCTGTTTTTT. Translated: CARKGLFNTGELFF. V and J are TRBV30 and TRBJ2-2; D remains ambiguous. This CDR3 has 14 residues. Deletions cut 8 bases from V and 2 bases from J, with 15 bases between. Germline loops: CDR1 GTSNPN, CDR2 SVGIG (reference sequence).

The chain combines TRBV9 with TRBJ2-2, with D perhaps TRBD1 (6 bases). V was clipped by 4 bases and J by 1 base, with 11 bases between them. This CDR3 contains 15 residues. Germline CDR1 is SGDLS and CDR2 is YYNGEE. The CDR3 bases are TGTGCCAGCAGCATCAGACAGGTGAACACCGGGGAGCTGTTTTTT. Translation: CASSIRQVNTGELFF.

This chain joins TRBV28 and TRBJ1-5; TRBD1 might be the D (5 bases). Trimming took 2 bases from V and 3 from J, leaving 14 bases between them. Germline CDR1 MDHEN, CDR2 SYDVKM. The CDR3 is 16 amino acids. Here the CDR3 DNA reads TGTGCCAGCAGTTTAGCAGACCAGGGCCCCAATCAGCCCCAGCATTTT. Its translation: CASSLADQGPNQPQHF.

The chain links TRBV30 to TRBJ1-2; D ambiguous. The germline CDR1 and CDR2 sequences are GTSNPN and SVGIG (reference sequence). The CDR3 is made up of 11 amino acids. V shed 3 bases and J shed 4 bases, with 6 bases lying between them. The CDR3 DNA reads as TGTGCCTGGAGACAGATCTATGGCTACACCTTC. Translation gives CAWRQIYGYTF. The whole variable domain, remainder taken from reference TRBV30 and TRBJ1-2, is SQTIHQWPATLVQPVGSPLSLECTVEGTSNPNLYWYRQAAGRGLQLLFYSVGIGQISSEVPQNLSASRPQDRQFILSSKKLLLSDSGFYLCAWRQIYGYTFGSGTRLTVV.

This chain uses TRBV19 with TRBJ1-6, with 7 bases fitting TRBD1. There are 13 residues in the CDR3. The germline V gene has CDR1 LNHDA and CDR2 SQIVND (reference sequence). Unmatched junction bases numbered 2, after V lost 4 bases and J lost 8 bases. CDR3 bases: TGTGCCAGTAGTAGACAGGGAGATTCACCCCTCCACTTT. This translates into CASSRQGDSPLHF.

The rearrangement links TRBV10-2 to TRBJ1-2, with a tentative D call TRBD1 (5 bases). Between the trimmed V and J ends, which lost 5 bases and 7 bases, there was a span of 17 bases. There are 14 residues in the CDR3. Germline V CDR1 and CDR2: WSHSY, SAAADI. CDR3 DNA sequence: TGCGCCAGCAGTCCGGTCGGAACAGGCTCTGGCTACACCTTC. It specifies CASSPVGTGSGYTF.

The J gene is TRBJ2-5, the V gene TRBV7-2; 11 nucleotides align to TRBD2. V gave up 4 bases and J gave up 2 bases; unmatched junction bases: 3. The CDR3 length is 15 residues. Germline CDR1 SGHTA, CDR2 FQGNSA. CDR3 amino acids: CASSSTSGAQETQYF. The CDR3 DNA reads as TGTGCCAGCAGCTCGACTAGCGGGGCGCAAGAGACCCAGTACTTC.

This chain connects TRBV6-1 to TRBJ2-2; D remains unclear. This CDR3 comprises 15 residues. Trimming cost V 3 bases and J 3 bases, with 11 bases left between them. Germline CDR1 and CDR2: MNHNS and SASEGT. In nucleotides, the CDR3 is TGTGCCAGCAGTGACGGTCCTGGGGACACCGGGGAGCTGTTTTTT. This translates into CASSDGPGDTGELFF.

This chain joins TRBV27 and TRBJ1-1; D is possibly TRBD1 (5 bases). CDR3 length: 14 residues. CDR1 MNHEY and CDR2 SMNVEV come from the germline V gene (reference sequence). Deletions cut 6 bases from V and 4 bases from J, with 15 bases between. CDR3 sequence reads: CASRTLGGGTEAFF. The DNA for the CDR3 is TGTGCCAGCAGAACCCTGGGGGGGGGCACTGAAGCTTTCTTT.

The chain carries TRBV28 and TRBJ2-7; no firm D call. Per germline, CDR1 MDHEN and CDR2 SYDVKM. The length of the CDR3 is 13 residues. Trimming shortened V by 8 bases and J by 2 bases, and 13 bases separated the two germline ends. The CDR3 loop reads CASASAPTYEQYF. CDR3 in DNA: TGTGCCAGCGCATCCGCCCCCACCTACGAGCAGTACTTC.

The chain links TRBV5-1 to TRBJ2-7; 11 bases line up with TRBD2. Trimming at V came to 3 bases and at J to 5 bases, leaving 7 bases not matched to a gene. The CDR3 spans 15 residues. Germline CDR1 reads SGHRS; CDR2 reads YFSETQ. The CDR3 spells CASSSTSGSTHEQYF. As DNA, the CDR3 is TGCGCCAGCAGCTCAACTAGCGGGAGTACCCACGAGCAGTACTTC.

CDR3 in DNA: TGTGCCAGCAGCCAAGATTTGCGGCACGGGACAGGGGTTAGGTACACCTTC. This encodes CASSQDLRHGTGVRYTF. V usage is TRBV4-2 and J usage is TRBJ1-2; 10 nucleotides match TRBD1. The CDR3 has 17 amino acids. The V gene's germline CDR1 is LGHNA and CDR2 YNFKEQ. V trimming: 0 bases; J trimming: 11 bases; junction bases outside the gene matches: 15.

The chain carries TRBV10-1 and TRBJ2-5; D unclear. The CDR3 is 14 residues long. The ends were cut back, 3 bases at V and 2 bases at J, with 10 bases in the middle. Germline V gene lookup returns CDR1 WNHNN and CDR2 SYGVQD (reference sequence). The CDR3 reads CASSESPGQETQYF. The CDR3, as DNA: TGCGCCAGCAGTGAATCCCCGGGTCAAGAGACCCAGTACTTC.

This chain uses TRBV2 with TRBJ1-6; maybe TRBD1 (5 bases). The germline V gene has CDR1 SNHLY and CDR2 FYNNEI. The CDR3 extends over 13 amino acids. V lost 6 bases, J lost 5 bases, and 8 bases lay in between. The CDR3 reads CASRRQNNSPLHF. The CDR3 coding sequence is TGTGCCAGCAGACGACAGAATAATTCACCCCTCCACTTT.

This chain uses TRBV19 with TRBJ1-6, with 7 bases aligning to TRBD1. The CDR3 contains 15 residues. CDR1 LNHDA and CDR2 SQIVND come from the germline V gene (reference sequence). V lost 5 bases to trimming and J lost 6 bases; unmatched junction nucleotides: 7. The DNA of the CDR3 is TGTGCCAGTAGTGGTGGGACAGACCGTAATTCACCCCTCCACTTT. Translating it yields CASSGGTDRNSPLHF.

V is TRBV3-1 (or the pseudogene TRBV3-2) and J is TRBJ2-1; D is perhaps TRBD2 (6 bases). The V gene lost 0 bases and the J gene lost 5 bases, with 11 bases spanning the gap. Per germline, CDR1 LGHDT and CDR2 YNNKEL (reference sequence). The CDR3 is 15 amino acids. This CDR3 is CASSQDSGLHNEQFF. CDR3 sequence (DNA): TGTGCCAGCAGCCAAGATTCAGGACTACACAATGAGCAGTTCTTC.